Listed here is a single TCR beta chain. Its antigen is still unknown. This sample was included in a study of cytomegalovirus exposure and HLA in healthy donors. Study-wide background: Genotyping showed roughly 77% of 398 donors falling in the Caucasian-associated ancestry cluster. Broader study findings: Productive rates of about 87% or about 30% were seen for most TCR beta V segments in an earlier analysis. Reports state that TCR beta sequences accurately predicted most subjects' HLA-A and HLA-B alleles. Later analysis suggested links between common viral pathogens and several top significant clusters.

The PCR employed 60 Vbeta primers together with 13 Jbeta primers. Sequenced by immunoSEQ multiplex PCR; TCRdb stores in-frame clones only, minus some. The sample records more than 85,000 clones, 76% being singletons. This CDR3 spans 16 amino acids. V was trimmed by 0 bases and J by 0 bases, leaving 11 bases between them. Germline CDR1 reads KGHSH; CDR2 reads LQKENI. This clonotype was obtained from a man aged 35 to 55 in good health and CMV-seropositive. The sequenced material came from PBMCs. V gene TRBV18 combines with J gene TRBJ2-5, with D possibly being TRBD2 (6 bases). For the CDR3, the DNA is TGTGCCAGCTCACCACCGGCGGGACGGTACCAAGAGACCCAGTACTTC. Translation: CASSPPAGRYQETQYF.